A selection of T cell receptor beta chains follows, all from one sample in a study of T-cell memory formation after mild COVID-19. TCRdb used MiXCR to reprocess the 5' RACE reads, holding one entry per CDR3 protein. This table holds roughly 400,000 distinct CDR3 sequences, about a sixth found once. The material sequenced was PBMCs or a T cell subset sorted from them (not recorded which). All receptors come from a man aged 18 to 29 who had mild COVID-19 (a few samples of this study predate the infection). Cell type and time point are not known. Each CDR3 is given with its conserved first and last residue. The D gene is left open where the match is weak. Clone size is not always given. Where it is, it says once, few, many or a class for expanded clones.

clone size	V gene	J gene	D gene	CDR3 protein	CDR3 DNA
few	TRBV4-1	TRBJ2-5	TRBD1	CASSQGTGPGAQYF	TGCGCCAGCAGCCAAGGGACAGGGCCCGGGGCCCAGTACTTC
.	TRBV12-3/TRBV12-4	TRBJ2-3	TRBD2	CASSPTSGGAGTQYF	TGTGCCAGCAGTCCGACTAGCGGGGGGGCCGGTACGCAGTATTTT
.	TRBV4-3	TRBJ2-2	.	CASSQWARETTGELFF	TGCGCCAGCAGCCAATGGGCCCGGGAGACCACCGGGGAGCTGTTTTTT
.	TRBV20-1	TRBJ1-1	.	CSVLDRNTEAFF	TGCAGTGTCCTGGACAGGAACACTGAAGCTTTCTTT
.	TRBV7-9	TRBJ2-3	TRBD1	CASSSPGQRAYSTDTQYF	TGTGCCAGCAGCTCGCCGGGACAGCGCGCTTATAGCACAGATACGCAGTATTTT
.	TRBV6-1	TRBJ2-3	TRBD1	CASKAGQEGTDTQYF	TGTGCCAGCAAGGCCGGACAGGAGGGCACAGATACGCAGTATTTT
.	TRBV14	TRBJ2-6	TRBD1	CASSPLPGQGAGANVLTF	TGTGCCAGCAGCCCCTTACCGGGACAGGGGGCTGGGGCCAACGTCCTGACTTTC
few	TRBV7-2	TRBJ1-4	.	CASSSSAAATNEKLFF	TGTGCCAGCAGCTCCTCGGCGGCCGCAACTAATGAAAAACTGTTTTTT
.	TRBV7-2	TRBJ2-5	TRBD1	CASSARDRGSKTQYF	TGTGCCAGCAGCGCCCGGGACAGGGGGAGCAAGACCCAGTACTTC
.	TRBV5-1	TRBJ1-1	.	CASSFAGTPNTEAFF	TGCGCCAGCAGCTTTGCCGGGACACCCAACACTGAAGCTTTCTTT
.	TRBV7-2	TRBJ2-3	.	CASSPGPFADTQYF	TGTGCCAGCAGTCCGGGACCCTTCGCCGATACGCAGTATTTT
.	TRBV29-1	TRBJ2-7	.	CSVVPGDISYEQYF	TGCAGCGTTGTACCTGGGGACATCTCCTACGAGCAGTACTTC
few	TRBV5-1	TRBJ2-1	.	CASSQYSYNEQFF	TGCGCCAGCAGCCAATACTCCTACAATGAGCAGTTCTTC
.	TRBV7-2	TRBJ2-3	.	CASSFGFANTDTQYF	TGTGCCAGCAGCTTTGGGTTTGCCAACACAGATACGCAGTATTTT
.	TRBV19	TRBJ2-1	.	CASSPRGLRGYNEQFF	TGTGCCAGTAGTCCCCGGGGACTCCGGGGGTACAATGAGCAGTTCTTC
.	TRBV28	TRBJ2-5	.	CASTPGGLRGETQYF	TGTGCCAGCACCCCGGGGGGCCTCCGGGGGGAGACCCAGTACTTC
.	TRBV12-3/TRBV12-4	TRBJ2-3	.	CASSPELASADTQYF	TGTGCCAGCAGCCCCGAACTAGCTAGCGCAGATACGCAGTATTTT
few	TRBV3-1	TRBJ1-6	TRBD1	CASSQFPVAGTGNSPLHF	TGTGCCAGCAGCCAATTCCCCGTGGCCGGGACAGGGAATTCACCCCTCCACTTT
.	TRBV20-1	TRBJ1-5	.	CSAVRAGASNQPQHF	TGCAGTGCTGTCAGGGCCGGGGCCAGCAATCAGCCCCAGCATTTT
.	TRBV7-9	TRBJ1-2	TRBD1	CASSSSRDRGRYTF	TGTGCCAGCAGCTCCTCCCGGGACAGGGGCCGCTACACCTTC
few	TRBV5-1	TRBJ1-2	TRBD1	CASTSDRGTNYGYTF	TGCGCCAGCACCTCGGACAGGGGAACTAACTATGGCTACACCTTC
.	TRBV6-1	TRBJ2-7	.	CASSARGGQTQFFYEQYF	TGTGCCAGCAGTGCCAGGGGGGGACAGACACAATTTTTCTACGAGCAGTACTTC
few	TRBV4-1	TRBJ1-2	.	CASSPGSREWNYGYTF	TGCGCCAGCAGCCCGGGTAGCAGGGAGTGGAACTATGGCTACACCTTC
.	TRBV6-2/TRBV6-3	TRBJ2-7	.	CASGRRDYEQYF	TGTGCCAGCGGGAGGAGGGACTACGAGCAGTACTTC
.	TRBV4-2	TRBJ1-4	TRBD1	CASSHWTGDEKLFF	TGTGCCAGCAGCCACTGGACAGGGGACGAAAAACTGTTTTTT
few	TRBV10-3	TRBJ2-7	.	CAIRPDGSYEQYF	TGTGCCATCAGGCCGGACGGCAGCTACGAGCAGTACTTC
few	TRBV28	TRBJ1-6	TRBD1	CATRLQGRPLHF	TGTGCCACGAGACTACAGGGGAGACCCCTCCACTTT
few	TRBV5-1	TRBJ2-4	.	CASSPRKLAKNIQYF	TGCGCCAGCAGCCCCCGGAAGTTAGCCAAAAACATTCAGTACTTC
few	TRBV10-2	TRBJ2-5	.	CASTGAQETQYF	TGCGCCAGCACCGGTGCTCAAGAGACCCAGTACTTC
few	TRBV7-8	TRBJ2-1	.	CASSSSTGWNEQFF	TGTGCCAGCAGCTCGTCGACAGGATGGAATGAGCAGTTCTTC
many	TRBV12-3/TRBV12-4	TRBJ2-1	.	CASSLVNEQFF	TGTGCCAGCAGCTTAGTCAATGAGCAGTTCTTC
.	TRBV7-3	TRBJ2-2	.	CASSLTSTSSGELFF	TGTGCCAGCAGCTTAACGAGCACTAGCTCCGGGGAGCTGTTTTTT
many	TRBV5-5	TRBJ2-2	TRBD1	CASSLGTGSTGELFF	TGTGCCAGCAGCTTGGGGACAGGGTCCACCGGGGAGCTGTTTTTT
.	TRBV7-2	TRBJ2-7	TRBD1	CASIGRPGQGDEQYF	TGTGCCAGCATCGGCAGGCCGGGACAGGGGGACGAGCAGTACTTC
.	TRBV9	TRBJ2-3	.	CASSVVTTPTDTQYF	TGTGCCAGCAGCGTAGTAACGACCCCCACAGATACGCAGTATTTT
.	TRBV6-6	TRBJ2-3	.	CASTTWEGGPTDTQYF	TGTGCCAGCACCACCTGGGAGGGGGGGCCTACAGATACGCAGTATTTT
.	TRBV7-9	TRBJ1-5	.	CASSLVSRGSNQPQHF	TGTGCCAGCAGCTTAGTGTCCAGGGGCAGCAATCAGCCCCAGCATTTT
.	TRBV4-2	TRBJ2-3	.	CASSQVHGGLDTDTQYF	TGTGCCAGCAGCCAAGTACATGGCGGATTGGACACAGATACGCAGTATTTT
.	TRBV12-5	TRBJ1-1	.	CASQTVGTEAFF	TGTGCTAGCCAGACTGTGGGCACTGAAGCTTTCTTT
.	TRBV5-1	TRBJ2-5	TRBD2	CASSLWSGGGETQYF	TGCGCCAGCAGCTTGTGGAGCGGGGGAGGAGAGACCCAGTACTTC
few	TRBV19	TRBJ1-2	TRBD1	CASSAGTGGYGYTF	TGTGCCAGTAGTGCCGGGACAGGGGGGTATGGCTACACCTTC